One sample yielded the 21 T cell receptor beta chains listed below, sequenced in a study of T cell clonality in common variable immunodeficiency. Clones were read by immunoSEQ multiplex PCR, and TCRdb kept only the in-frame ones, dropping some. The sample counts about 34,000 clones, none seen once; the ten largest own approximately 0.94%. Sequences were obtained from peripheral blood mononuclear cells. The receptors were gathered from a person aged 18 to 70 in good health.

This clone was seen at least ten times. The read stops 3 residues short of the end of the CDR3; the missing end is completed from the germline J gene. V gene TRBV20-1 combines with J gene TRBJ2-3, with a weak D call TRBD1 (6 bases). Germline values: CDR1 DFQATT, CDR2 SNEGSKA (reference sequence). Trimming cost V 2 bases and J 2 bases, with 17 bases left between them. The CDR3 loop spans 16 amino acids. CDR3 bases read: TGCAGTGCTAGATTCCTGGGGGCCCAATACACAGATACG. Translated: CSARFLGAQYTDT. The whole CDR3 region reads CSARFLGAQYTDTQYF.

This clone occurred many times. The read gets to within 3 residues of the CDR3 end, and the germline J gene fills in the rest. This chain connects TRBV5-1 to TRBJ2-1; D is ambiguous. The CDR3 has 14 residues. Germline lookup yields CDR1 SGHRS and CDR2 YFSETQ. V lost 0 bases and J lost 3, with 7 bases in between. Incomplete CDR3 DNA: TGCGCCAGCAGCTTGGGTCCTAACTACAATGAG. Its translation is CASSLGPNYNE. The full CDR3 is CASSLGPNYNEQFF. Combining the CDR3 with reference TRBV5-1 and TRBJ2-1 gives the whole variable domain KAGVTQTPRYLIKTRGQQVTLSCSPISGHRSVSWYQQTPGQGLQFLFEYFSETQRNKGNFPGRFSGRQFSNSRSEMNVSTLELGDSALYLCASSLGPNYNEQFFGPGTRLTVL.

This clone was counted at least ten times. The read stops 3 residues short of the end of the CDR3; the missing end is completed from the germline J gene. V and J are TRBV11-3 and TRBJ2-7; D call uncertain. The CDR3 totals 15 residues. The germline V gene encodes CDR1 SGHNT and CDR2 YENEEA. Trimming removed 1 base at V and 2 bases at J, with 12 bases between. The CDR3: CASSLGRSSTYEQYF. Incomplete CDR3 DNA: TGTGCCAGCAGCTTAGGTCGTTCCAGTACCTACGAG.

This clone was found many times. The read halts 3 residues ahead of the CDR3 end, with the missing end drawn from the germline J gene. The V gene is TRBV9, the J gene TRBJ2-3; TRBD2 agrees at 7 bases. The CDR3 length is 15 residues. J was trimmed by 6 bases and V by 0 bases; bases with no gene match: 7. CDR1 is SGDLS, CDR2 YYNGEE, per germline. Here the CDR3 reads CASSVGLTSKDTQYF. The sequenced part of the CDR3 DNA is TGTGCCAGCAGCGTAGGGTTGACTAGCAAGGATACG.

Ten or more counts support this clone. With the read ending 3 residues before the CDR3 end, the germline J gene is used to fill in that end. This chain links TRBV2 with TRBJ2-1; TRBD2 agrees at 7 bases. The junction had 6 bases not matched to a gene; V was cut back by 1 base and J by 0 bases. This CDR3 has 17 amino acids. In germline, CDR1 is SNHLY, CDR2 FYNNEI. CDR3 amino acids: CASSEDLAASSYNEQFF. The sequenced part of the CDR3 DNA is TGTGCCAGCAGTGAAGATCTAGCGGCGAGCTCCTACAATGAG.

This clone occurred many times. With the read ending 3 residues before the CDR3 end, the germline J gene is used to fill in that end. The chain has TRBV7-6 and TRBJ2-4; D not certain. CDR1 and CDR2 (germline): SGHVS, FNYEAQ. This CDR3 comprises 14 residues. The V end lost 3 bases, the J end lost 0 bases, and 6 bases lay between the germline ends. The sequenced CDR3 bases are TGTGCCAGCAGCTTTCCCTTAGCCAAAAACATT. Translation: CASSFPLAKNI. The full CDR3 protein is CASSFPLAKNIQYF.

This clone was seen ten or more times. From the germline J gene comes the end of the CDR3, since the read stops 3 residues before it. The rearrangement uses TRBV9 and TRBJ2-2; the D gene is possibly TRBD1 (5 bases). Germline V gene data show CDR1 as SGDLS and CDR2 as YYNGEE. With 0 bases removed from V and 6 bases from J, the gap between germline ends came to 9 bases. CDR3 length equals 14 residues. This CDR3 is CASSVGQGAGELFF. Incomplete CDR3 DNA: TGTGCCAGCAGCGTAGGGCAGGGCGCCGGGGAG.

This clone was counted ten times or more. The covered CDR3 bases are TGTGCCAGCAGTAAAGACAGGGGGCAGGTTAATGAAAAA. As protein: CASSKDRGQVNEK. The CDR3 in its entirety is CASSKDRGQVNEKLFF. This chain joins TRBV6-1 and TRBJ1-4, with 10 bases that match TRBD1. From the germline J gene comes the end of the CDR3, since the read stops 3 residues before it. This CDR3 is built from 16 residues. The ends lost 5 bases at V and 4 bases at J; junction bases unmatched: 7. Germline CDR1 reads MNHNS; CDR2 reads SASEGT.

Many counts were recorded for this clone. Read coverage stops 3 residues before the CDR3 terminus; the germline J gene supplies the remainder. V is TRBV5-4 and J is TRBJ2-4, with a tentative D call TRBD2 (5 bases). The CDR3 has 14 amino acids. Germline V gene data show CDR1 as SGHNT and CDR2 as YYREEE (reference sequence). Incomplete CDR3 DNA: TGTGCCAGCAGCTTGGTCGCCTCCGACTATGGT. Protein product: CASSLVASDYG. In full, the CDR3 reads CASSLVASDYGQYF.

The table lists this clone with many counts. The read ends 3 residues before the CDR3 terminus; that terminus is restored from the germline J gene. The chain employs TRBV5-1 and TRBJ2-1; the D gene is possibly TRBD2 (6 bases). Per the germline V gene, CDR1 is SGHRS and CDR2 is YFSETQ. Trimming removed 1 base from V and 4 bases from J, with 12 bases in between. The CDR3 totals 15 residues. The covered CDR3 bases are TGCGCCAGCAGCTTGCTGGGGGGACGATACAATGAG. Amino acid sequence: CASSLLGGRYNE. The full CDR3 protein is CASSLLGGRYNEQFF.

This clone was observed many times. The read ends 3 residues shy of where the CDR3 ends; the end is completed using the germline J gene. The V call is TRBV2, the J call TRBJ1-2, with D possibly being TRBD1 (5 bases). CDR3 length: 12 residues. The germline V gene encodes CDR1 SNHLY and CDR2 FYNNEI. CDR3 loop: CASRQDSEGYTF. The CDR3 DNA, read in part, is TGTGCCAGCAGACAGGATTCGGAAGGC.

This clone was seen repeatedly, ten times or more. The DNA read from the CDR3 is TGTGCCAGCAGCCAAATACAGGGAGGGGCCGGGGAG. Protein: CASSQIQGGAGE. In full, the CDR3 reads CASSQIQGGAGELFF. The chain carries TRBV14 and TRBJ2-2; a weak D match, TRBD2 (7 bases). With the read ending 3 residues before the CDR3 end, the germline J gene is used to fill in that end. The CDR3 is 15 residues long. V dropped 2 bases and J dropped 6 bases, with 13 bases sitting between them. The V gene's germline CDR1 is SGHDN and CDR2 FVKESK.

This clone was counted ten times or more. The read ends 3 residues before the CDR3 terminus; that terminus is restored from the germline J gene. This chain uses TRBV18 with TRBJ2-3; D is ambiguous. The CDR3 length is 11 residues. Germline CDR1 is KGHSH and CDR2 is LQKENI. Between the trimmed V and J ends, which lost 6 bases and 2 bases, there was a span of 3 bases. CDR3 sequence: CASSATDTQYF. CDR3 bases read: TGTGCCAGCTCGGCCACAGATACG.

Ten or more counts support this clone. Read coverage stops 3 residues before the CDR3 terminus; the germline J gene supplies the remainder. V and J are TRBV20-1 and TRBJ1-2, with TRBD1 matching over 9 bases. Unmatched junction bases numbered 9, after V lost 5 bases and J lost 5 bases. Germline loops: CDR1 DFQATT, CDR2 SNEGSKA (reference sequence). The CDR3 is 14 amino acids. The CDR3: CSAPSPGTGYGYTF. CDR3 DNA, as far as it was read: TGCAGTGCTCCCAGTCCCGGGACAGGGTATGGC.

This clone was seen only a few times. The sequence runs out 3 residues before the end of the CDR3; the remainder is reconstructed from the germline J gene. The chain recombines TRBV18 with TRBJ1-1; 10 positions agree with TRBD1. The CDR3 sequence is 16 residues long. Per germline, CDR1 KGHSH and CDR2 LQKENI. The CDR3 sequence: CASSPPATGGYNEAFF. The part of the CDR3 DNA that was read is TGTGCCAGCTCACCACCGGCGACAGGGGGCTACAATGAG.

Many counts were recorded for this clone. The read ends 3 residues before the CDR3 terminus; that terminus is restored from the germline J gene. The chain joins TRBV6-2 or TRBV6-3 to TRBJ2-2; D is unclear. The CDR3 contains 14 residues. Looked up from germline, CDR1 is MNHEY and CDR2 is SVGEGT. Trimming took 2 bases from V and 6 from J, leaving 10 bases between them. CDR3: CASSYPSVSGELFF. CDR3 bases read: TGTGCCAGCAGTTACCCTTCGGTTTCCGGGGAG.

The table lists this clone with many counts. The read finishes 3 residues shy of the CDR3 end, and the germline J gene is used to complete it. The chain joins TRBV19 to TRBJ2-3; D possibly corresponds to TRBD2 (6 bases). Trimming shortened V by 8 bases and J by 3 bases, and 15 bases separated the two germline ends. The CDR3 has 14 amino acids. The germline V gene encodes CDR1 LNHDA and CDR2 SQIVND (reference sequence). The CDR3 sequence: CASSRGGLTDTQYF. The part of the CDR3 DNA that was read is TGTGCCAGTTCGCGGGGCGGGTTGACAGATACG.

Many counts were recorded for this clone. The CDR3 is cut off 3 residues early in the read; its end comes from the germline J gene. This chain connects TRBV7-9 to TRBJ2-7; no clear D. Between the trimmed V and J ends, which lost 3 bases and 0 bases, there was a span of 6 bases. There are 13 residues in the CDR3. CDR1 and CDR2 from the germline V gene are SEHNR and FQNEAQ (reference sequence). The CDR3 spells CASSFQNSYEQYF. The CDR3 DNA, read in part, is TGTGCCAGCAGCTTCCAGAACTCCTACGAG.

This clone occurred many times. The read comes to an end 3 residues before the CDR3 does, leaving the germline J gene to fill in the end. V and J are TRBV19 and TRBJ2-1; D possibly corresponds to TRBD2 (6 bases). Trimming stripped 5 bases from V and 7 bases from J, with 18 bases between. Germline V gives CDR1 LNHDA, CDR2 SQIVND (reference sequence). The CDR3 spans 15 residues. CDR3 DNA (partial): TGTGCCAGTAGTCTCACCGGGACCGGGGGAAATGAG. As protein: CASSLTGTGGNE. The whole CDR3 reads CASSLTGTGGNEQFF.

There are many counts of this clone. The sequence runs out 3 residues before the end of the CDR3; the remainder is reconstructed from the germline J gene. This chain uses TRBV5-1 with TRBJ1-2, with D unclear. Trimming took 3 bases from V and 1 from J, leaving 7 bases between them. The germline CDR1 and CDR2 sequences are SGHRS and YFSETQ. The CDR3 is made up of 13 amino acids. The CDR3 here is CASSSEGNYGYTF. The CDR3 DNA, read in part, is TGCGCCAGCAGCTCAGAGGGTAACTATGGC. The variable domain in full, completed from reference TRBV5-1 and TRBJ1-2, reads KAGVTQTPRYLIKTRGQQVTLSCSPISGHRSVSWYQQTPGQGLQFLFEYFSETQRNKGNFPGRFSGRQFSNSRSEMNVSTLELGDSALYLCASSSEGNYGYTFGSGTRLTVV.

A remark on this clone: The read falls 3 residues short of the CDR3 end, and the missing part is taken from the germline J gene. The J gene is TRBJ1-2, the V gene TRBV7-9; tentative D call: TRBD1 (6 bases). The CDR3 contains 14 residues. Germline values: CDR1 SEHNR, CDR2 FQNEAQ (reference sequence). The CDR3 loop is CASSFYYQGNDYTF. CDR3 DNA (partial): TGTGCCAGCAGCTTTTACTACCAGGGGAACGAC. The whole variable domain, filled in from reference TRBV7-9 and TRBJ1-2, reads DTGVSQNPRHKITKRGQNVTFRCDPISEHNRLYWYRQTLGQGPEFLTYFQNEAQLEKSRLLSDRFSAERPKGSFSTLEIQRTEQGDSAMYLCASSFYYQGNDYTFGSGTRLTVV.